Given below is one T cell receptor beta chain in context. This receptor's antigen is unknown. Per-nucleotide qualities are absent, and no much larger clonotype sits a single base away. The CDR3 starts with the cysteine, ends with the phenylalanine, and has 18 residues. Just CDR3 DNA is preserved here, 54 bases in frame from base 1. From the germline V gene, CDR1 is SGHDT and CDR2 is YYEEEE. Trimming removed 1 base from V and 0 bases from J; the gene matches leave 12 bases unexplained. This sample is part of a study of a mutant IDH1 vaccine in newly diagnosed glioma (dated by TCRdb to 2020 to 2023). A note on the overall study: Patients received eight vaccinations in weeks 1, 3, 5, 7, 11, 15, 19 and 23, corresponding to visits V03 through V10. Vaccination was initiated 4-6 weeks after radiotherapy alone, or concurrently with temozolomide cycles in the chemotherapy-containing groups. Longitudinal TCRB deep sequencing was done for fewer than 30 treated patients, wherever samples were available for exploratory analyses. Peripheral blood was collected at six visits: V03 (baseline), V05, V07, V10, V12 and V13. Before enrollment, patients had received standard therapy of radiotherapy alone, temozolomide alone, or radiochemotherapy with temozolomide; most received the combination. Of the roughly 33 treated patients, 62.5% were male and approximately 40% were female, and the mean age was approximately 41 years.

Here is what the overall study found, with its caveats: PBMC samples for TCRB deep sequencing were selected based on availability. Immune responses induced by the vaccine were seen in around 93% of patients across multiple MHC alleles. No apparent relationship was observed between pseudoprogression and alterations in the top peripheral T cell clonotypes detected by TCRB sequencing. According to the authors, sample limitations meant that analyses of patient blood samples could not be reproduced.

Libraries were made using the immunoSEQ multiplex PCR assay. Rearranged TCR beta chain sequences were amplified with the hsTCRB Kit following the manufacturer's protocol. TCRB libraries were sequenced on an Illumina MiSeq. As for the authors' bioinformatics: Demultiplexing, trimming and gene mapping were performed with the kit vendor's proprietary platform. TCRdb holds this immuneACCESS table with in-frame rearrangements only. Some clones are missing; in checked studies, unresolved V genes explain under half, and the rest has no known cause. Clone size and V and J calls were adopted from that table, with D and trimming inferred from the DNA. The table for this sample lists 25,000 to 30,000 clones; roughly 80% of them were counted only once. Approximately 19% of the sample comes from the top ten. The label giving this sample's time point can be read as: week 23, last vaccination. Each vaccine dose, consisting of 300 ug of a 20-mer mutant IDH1 peptide in Montanide, was administered subcutaneously with topical imiquimod. Newly diagnosed WHO grade 3 or 4 IDH1-mutant astrocytomas showing loss of nuclear ATRX were present in the donors. The samples were drawn from NOA16, a multicentre, single-arm, open-label phase I trial in Germany that tested a mutant IDH1 peptide vaccine in humans for the first time. Genomic DNA for TCRB sequencing was extracted from EDTA blood using the DNeasy Blood and Tissue Kit.

In this chain, TRBV5-6 is recombined with TRBJ2-5; 7 of the junction bases match TRBD2. Sequencing was performed on PBMCs, taken from a glioma patient whose treatment included an IDH1 peptide vaccine. This receptor was obtained from a woman aged 25 to 39 with glioma. The CDR3 is CASSLSRGGIAYQETQYF. The nucleotides read TGTGCCAGCAGCTTGAGTCGGGGAGGGATCGCGTACCAAGAGACCCAGTACTTC.